This TCR beta chain is from a study of identical twins. In TCRdb, the 5' RACE reads were re-called with MiXCR into one record per CDR3 protein. The table shows 200,000 or so distinct CDR3 sequences, with around 8.1% occurring only once. V was trimmed by 5 bases and J by 2 bases, leaving 10 bases between them. The CDR3 length is 13 residues. The germline V gene has CDR1 SNHLY and CDR2 FYNNEI. This clonotype was recorded at least ten times. These sequences were also reported in another study, on yellow fever vaccine responses in identical twins.

The TCR comes from a woman aged 18-35 years in good health. This chain connects TRBV2 to TRBJ2-7; D possibly corresponds to TRBD1 (6 bases). The sequenced sample consisted of memory (CD45RO+) T cells sorted from blood. The CDR3 sequence: CASSWTETYEQYF. CDR3 DNA sequence: TGTGCCAGCAGTTGGACAGAAACCTACGAGCAGTACTTC.